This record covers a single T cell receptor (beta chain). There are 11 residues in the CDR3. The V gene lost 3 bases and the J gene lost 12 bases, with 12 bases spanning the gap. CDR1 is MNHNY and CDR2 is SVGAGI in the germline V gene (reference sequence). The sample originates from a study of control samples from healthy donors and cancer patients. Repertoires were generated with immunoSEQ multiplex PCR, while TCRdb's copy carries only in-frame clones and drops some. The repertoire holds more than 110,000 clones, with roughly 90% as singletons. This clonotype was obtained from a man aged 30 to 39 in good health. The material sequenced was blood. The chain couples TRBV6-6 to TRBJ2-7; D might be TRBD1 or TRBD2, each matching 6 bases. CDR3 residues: CASSYGGTPYF. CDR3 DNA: TGTGCCAGCAGTTATGGGGGGACACCGTACTTC.